This T cell receptor beta chain was found in a study of T cells after yellow fever vaccination. Germline values: CDR1 SGHTA, CDR2 FQGNSA. J gave up 5 bases and V 3 bases, and 4 bases lay outside the gene matches. The CDR3 is made up of 15 amino acids. This clonotype showed up many times. Its specificity is unknown. Findings of the study overall: Booster sampling recovered most clones from primary vaccination (around 97% CD4, roughly 88% CD8). CD4 and CD8 compartments shared a small share of clonotypes.

In making TCR cDNA, 5'RACE template switching added a universal primer site and UMIs to it. TCRdb ran MiXCR on the 5' RACE reads and lists one entry per CDR3 protein. The sample holds around 310,000 distinct CDR3 sequences; 8.7% are singletons and the top ten take approximately 18%. The V gene is TRBV7-2, the J gene TRBJ2-2, with 9 positions matching TRBD1. The sample was PBMCs, taken on the day of the first yellow fever vaccination. This TCR was recovered from a young man who received the YFV17D yellow fever vaccine. In DNA form, the CDR3 reads TGTGCCAGCAGCTTCGGGACAGGGACTACCGGGGAGCTGTTTTTT. This sequence encodes CASSFGTGTTGELFF.